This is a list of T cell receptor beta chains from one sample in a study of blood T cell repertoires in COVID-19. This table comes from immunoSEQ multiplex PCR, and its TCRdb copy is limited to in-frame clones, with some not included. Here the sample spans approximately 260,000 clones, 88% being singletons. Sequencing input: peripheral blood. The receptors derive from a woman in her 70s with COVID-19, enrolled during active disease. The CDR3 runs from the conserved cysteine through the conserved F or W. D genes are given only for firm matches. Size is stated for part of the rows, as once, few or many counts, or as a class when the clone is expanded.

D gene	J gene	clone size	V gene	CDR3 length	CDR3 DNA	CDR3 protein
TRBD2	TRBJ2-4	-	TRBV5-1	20	TGCGCCAGCAGCTTGGTACAACTAGCGGGAGGCCTTCTAGCCAAAAACATTCAGTACTTC	CASSLVQLAGGLLAKNIQYF
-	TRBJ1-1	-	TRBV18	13	TGTGCCAGCTCAGCGACAGTGAACACTGAAGCTTTCTTT	CASSATVNTEAFF
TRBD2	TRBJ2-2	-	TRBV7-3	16	TGTGCCAGCAGGGCAGGAGGTAGCGGGAAGACCGGGGAGCTGTTTTTT	CASRAGGSGKTGELFF
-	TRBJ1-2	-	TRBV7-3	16	TGTGCCAGCAGCGAGACCGGGACACTAGCTAACTATGGCTACACCTTC	CASSETGTLANYGYTF
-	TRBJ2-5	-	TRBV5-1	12	TGCGCCAGCAGCTTGCCAGAAGAGACCCAGTACTTC	CASSLPEETQYF
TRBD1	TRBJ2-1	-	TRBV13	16	TGTGCCAGCAGCCCACGGACAGGGAGCTCCTACAATGAGCAGTTCTTC	CASSPRTGSSYNEQFF
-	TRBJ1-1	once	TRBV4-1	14	TGCGCCAGCAGCCAACAGCGCCTGAACACTGAAGCTTTCTTT	CASSQQRLNTEAFF
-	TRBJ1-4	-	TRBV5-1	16	TGCGCCAGCAGCTTGTACACGGCAGGGACTAATGAAAAACTGTTTTTT	CASSLYTAGTNEKLFF
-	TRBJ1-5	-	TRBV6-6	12	TGTGCCAGCCGGGATAGCAATCAGCCCCAGCATTTT	CASRDSNQPQHF
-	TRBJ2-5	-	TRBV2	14	TGTGCCAGCTCAGAGGAGGGTTGGTGGGAGACCCAGTACTTC	CASSEEGWWETQYF
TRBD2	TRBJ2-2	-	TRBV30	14	TGTGCCTGGAGGGCGGGAGCTGGGGCCGGGGAGCTGTTTTTT	CAWRAGAGAGELFF
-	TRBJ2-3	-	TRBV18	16	TGTGCCAGCTCACCAATGAGTGGCGGAAGCACAGATACGCAGTATTTT	CASSPMSGGSTDTQYF
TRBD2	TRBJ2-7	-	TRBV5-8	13	TGTGCCAGCAGCTTGGTAGGCGGGAGGGCCAGGAGCTTC	CASSLVGGRARSF
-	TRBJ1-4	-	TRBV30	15	TGTGCCTGGAGATTGGTCGCGGGGGCTAATGAAAAACTGTTTTTT	CAWRLVAGANEKLFF
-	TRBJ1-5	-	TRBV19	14	TGTGCCAGTAGTATAGGGGGAGGGGCCCAGCCCCAGCATTTT	CASSIGGGAQPQHF
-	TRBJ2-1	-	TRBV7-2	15	TGTGCCAGCAGCTTAAGGACTTCAACCTACAATGAGCAGTTCTTC	CASSLRTSTYNEQFF
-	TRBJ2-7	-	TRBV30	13	TGTGCCTGGTACGGGGGTGGAACCTACGAGCAGTACTTC	CAWYGGGTYEQYF
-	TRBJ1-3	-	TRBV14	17	TGTGCCAGCAGCCAAGTATTACAGCCATACTCTGGAAACACCATATATTTT	CASSQVLQPYSGNTIYF
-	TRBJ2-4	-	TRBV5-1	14	TGCGCCAGCAGCTTTAAGGGAGCGGGTGACATTCAGTACTTC	CASSFKGAGDIQYF
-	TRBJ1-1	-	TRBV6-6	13	TGTGCCAGCAGTACTACGGGGGGCGCTGAAGCTTTCTTT	CASSTTGGAEAFF
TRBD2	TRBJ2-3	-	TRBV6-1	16	TGTGCCAGCAGTGAGTTAGCGGGAGGGCGCACAGATACGCAGTATTTT	CASSELAGGRTDTQYF
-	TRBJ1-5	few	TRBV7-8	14	TGTGCCAGCAGCCTCCGGGGGTTTGGTCAGCCCCAGCATTTT	CASSLRGFGQPQHF
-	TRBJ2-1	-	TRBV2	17	TGTGCCAGCAGGCGAGGGAGTGGGGGCTTCGCCTACAATGAGCAGTTCTTC	CASRRGSGGFAYNEQFF
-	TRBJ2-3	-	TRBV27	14	TGTGCCAGCAGTTTCTCTCAGAACACAGATACGCAGTATTTT	CASSFSQNTDTQYF
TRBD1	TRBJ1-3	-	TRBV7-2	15	TGTGCCAGCAGCCTCCAGGACAGGACTGGAAACACCATATATTTT	CASSLQDRTGNTIYF
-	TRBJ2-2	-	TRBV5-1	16	TGCGCCAGCAGCTTGCTTAGGACTCCGAACACCGGGGAGCTGTTTTTT	CASSLLRTPNTGELFF
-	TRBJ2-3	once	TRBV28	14	TGTGCCAGCAACAACGGGAACCCTACAGATACGCAGTATTTT	CASNNGNPTDTQYF
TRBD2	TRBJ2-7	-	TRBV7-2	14	TGTGCCAGCAGCTCATATAGCGGGAGCTACGAGCAGTACTTC	CASSSYSGSYEQYF
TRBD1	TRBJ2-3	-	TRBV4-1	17	TGCGCCAGCAGCCAGGCCGGGACAGGGGGCTTGGCAGATACGCAGTATTTT	CASSQAGTGGLADTQYF
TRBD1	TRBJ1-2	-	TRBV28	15	TGTGCCAGCAGTCCCTCCCAAAGGACAGGACGTGGCTACACCTTC	CASSPSQRTGRGYTF
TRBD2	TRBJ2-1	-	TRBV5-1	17	TGCGCCAGCGGCAAAAACCGGCGGGAGGGCCAGGGGAATGAGCAGTTCTTC	CASGKNRREGQGNEQFF
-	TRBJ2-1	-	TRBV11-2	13	TGTGCCAGCAGGCAGTCCTCCTACAATGAGCAGTTCTTC	CASRQSSYNEQFF
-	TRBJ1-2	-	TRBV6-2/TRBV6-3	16	TGTGCCAGCAGCCTTCTTCGGGGGAGGACTAACTATGGCTACACCTTC	CASSLLRGRTNYGYTF
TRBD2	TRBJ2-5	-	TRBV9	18	TGTGCCAGCAGCGTAGCAGGACTAGCGGGAGGAAAGTCAGAGACCCAGTACTTC	CASSVAGLAGGKSETQYF
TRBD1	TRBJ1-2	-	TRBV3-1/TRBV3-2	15	TGTGCCAGCAGCCAGGCGGGACAGTCGGGACATGGCTACACCTTC	CASSQAGQSGHGYTF
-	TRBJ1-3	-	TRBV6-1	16	TGTGCCAGCAGTGAAGTTTACAGCCTCTCTGGAAACACCATATATTTT	CASSEVYSLSGNTIYF
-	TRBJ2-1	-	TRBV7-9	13	TGTGCCAGCAGCACGAGCCGGGGGAATGAGCAGTTCTTC	CASSTSRGNEQFF